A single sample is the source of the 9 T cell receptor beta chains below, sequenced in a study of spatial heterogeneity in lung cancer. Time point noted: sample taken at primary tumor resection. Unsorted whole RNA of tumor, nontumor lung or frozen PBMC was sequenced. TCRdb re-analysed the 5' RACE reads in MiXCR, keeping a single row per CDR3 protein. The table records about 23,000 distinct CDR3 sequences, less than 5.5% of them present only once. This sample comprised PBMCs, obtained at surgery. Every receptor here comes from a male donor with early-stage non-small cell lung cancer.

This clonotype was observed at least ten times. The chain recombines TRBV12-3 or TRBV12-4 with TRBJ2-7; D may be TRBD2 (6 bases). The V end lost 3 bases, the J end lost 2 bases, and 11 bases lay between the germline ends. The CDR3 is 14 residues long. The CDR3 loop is CASSFETGAYEQYF. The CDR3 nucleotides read TGTGCCAGCAGTTTTGAGACGGGGGCCTACGAGCAGTACTTC.

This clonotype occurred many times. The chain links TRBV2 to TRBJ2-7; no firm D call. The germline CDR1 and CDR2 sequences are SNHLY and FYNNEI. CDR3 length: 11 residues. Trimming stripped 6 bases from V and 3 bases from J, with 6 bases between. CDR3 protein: CASRAYYEQYF. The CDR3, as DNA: TGTGCCAGCAGAGCTTACTACGAGCAGTACTTC.

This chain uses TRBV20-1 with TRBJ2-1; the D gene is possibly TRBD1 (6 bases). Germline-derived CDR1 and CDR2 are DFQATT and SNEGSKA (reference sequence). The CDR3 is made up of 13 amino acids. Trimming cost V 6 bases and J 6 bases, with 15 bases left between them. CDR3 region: CSADARTANEQFF. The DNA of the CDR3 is TGCAGTGCGGACGCACGGACAGCCAATGAGCAGTTCTTC.

CDR3 residues: CATLYSGLYNEQFF. The CDR3, as DNA: TGTGCCACCCTCTATAGCGGCCTATACAATGAGCAGTTCTTC. J is TRBJ2-1 and V is TRBV10-3, with D perhaps matching TRBD2 (6 bases). Germline CDR1 is ENHRY and CDR2 is SYGVKD. CDR3 length: 14 residues. Trimming left V 10 bases short and J 4 bases short, with 17 bases between.

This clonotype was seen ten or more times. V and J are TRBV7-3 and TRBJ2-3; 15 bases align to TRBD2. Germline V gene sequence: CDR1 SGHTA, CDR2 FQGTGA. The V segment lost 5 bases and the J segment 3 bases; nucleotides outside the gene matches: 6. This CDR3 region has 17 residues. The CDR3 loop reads CASSPTGLAGGTDTQYF. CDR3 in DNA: TGTGCCAGCAGCCCGACGGGACTAGCGGGAGGAACAGATACGCAGTATTTT.

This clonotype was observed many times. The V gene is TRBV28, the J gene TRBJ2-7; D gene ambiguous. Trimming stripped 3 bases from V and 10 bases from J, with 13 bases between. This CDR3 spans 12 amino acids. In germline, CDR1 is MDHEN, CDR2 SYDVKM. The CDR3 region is CASSFVKRIQYF. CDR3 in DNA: TGTGCCAGCAGTTTCGTAAAGAGGATCCAGTACTTC.

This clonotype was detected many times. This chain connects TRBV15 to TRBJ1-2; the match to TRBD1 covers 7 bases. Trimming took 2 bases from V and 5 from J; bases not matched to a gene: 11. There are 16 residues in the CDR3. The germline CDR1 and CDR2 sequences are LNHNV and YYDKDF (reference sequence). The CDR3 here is CATSRPGPGGPYGYTF. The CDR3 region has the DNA TGTGCCACCAGCAGACCTGGGCCAGGGGGTCCATATGGCTACACCTTC. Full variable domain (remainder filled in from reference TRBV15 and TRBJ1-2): DAMVIQNPRYQVTQFGKPVTLSCSQTLNHNVMYWYQQKSSQAPKLLFHYYDKDFNNEADTPDNFQSRRPNTSFCFLDIRSPGLGDTAMYLCATSRPGPGGPYGYTFGSGTRLTVV.

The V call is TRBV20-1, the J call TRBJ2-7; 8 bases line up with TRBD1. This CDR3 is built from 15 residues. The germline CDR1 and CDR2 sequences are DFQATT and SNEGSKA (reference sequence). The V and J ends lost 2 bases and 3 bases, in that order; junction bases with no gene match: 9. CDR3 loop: CSARRTGKRFYEQYF. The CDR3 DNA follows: TGCAGTGCTAGACGGACAGGGAAGCGTTTCTACGAGCAGTACTTC.

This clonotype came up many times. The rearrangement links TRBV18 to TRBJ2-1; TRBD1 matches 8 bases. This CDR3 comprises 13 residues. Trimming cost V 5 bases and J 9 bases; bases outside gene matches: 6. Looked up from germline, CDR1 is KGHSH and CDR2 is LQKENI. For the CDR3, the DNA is TGTGCCAGCTCAGAGGACAGGGTCAGTGAGCAGTTCTTC. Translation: CASSEDRVSEQFF.